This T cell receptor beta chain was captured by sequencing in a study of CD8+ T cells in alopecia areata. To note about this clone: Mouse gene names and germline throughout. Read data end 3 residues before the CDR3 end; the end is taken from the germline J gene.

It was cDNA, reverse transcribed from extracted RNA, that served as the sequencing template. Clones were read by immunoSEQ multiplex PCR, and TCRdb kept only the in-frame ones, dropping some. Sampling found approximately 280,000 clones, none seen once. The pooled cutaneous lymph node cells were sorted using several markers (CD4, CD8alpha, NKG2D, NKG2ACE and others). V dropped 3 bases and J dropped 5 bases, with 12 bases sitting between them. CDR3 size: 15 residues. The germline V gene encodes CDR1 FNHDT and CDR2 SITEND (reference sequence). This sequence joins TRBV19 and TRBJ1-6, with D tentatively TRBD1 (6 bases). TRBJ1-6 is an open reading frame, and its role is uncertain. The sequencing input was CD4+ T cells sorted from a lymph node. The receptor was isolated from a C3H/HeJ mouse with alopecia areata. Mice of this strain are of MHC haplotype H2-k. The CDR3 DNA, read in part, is TGTGCCAGCAGTAGGCGAGGACAGAATAATTCGCCC. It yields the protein CASSRRGQNNSP. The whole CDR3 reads CASSRRGQNNSPLYF.